This entry concerns a single T cell receptor beta chain. Its matching antigen is unknown. TCRdb analysed the RT-PCR reads with MiXCR anew, one entry per CDR3 protein. Found here are under 950,000 distinct CDR3 sequences, 20% to 25% of them singletons; the top ten hold 10% to 13%. This sample was taken from a study of response to subunit inactivated influenza vaccine. Whole-study findings and limits: It was the authors' suggestion that each seasonal influenza vaccination recruits few new T cells.

The CDR3 is made up of 16 amino acids. V was pared by 4 bases and J by 3 bases, with 18 bases between. The germline gives CDR1 SGHTA, CDR2 FQGNSA. Sequencing was performed on PBMCs from blood, taken roughly 5 days after vaccination. The chain combines TRBV7-2 with TRBJ1-1; tentatively, D is TRBD1 (5 bases). This receptor was obtained from a man aged 50-59 years who received an inactivated influenza vaccine. CDR3 amino acids: CASSSPRGGVDTEAFF. As DNA, the CDR3 is TGTGCCAGCAGCTCCCCCCGGGGGGGAGTGGACACTGAAGCTTTCTTT.